The clone carrying this TCR beta chain was observed many times. The sample originates from a study of metastatic and nonmetastatic thyroid tumors. Thyroid surgery was performed in patients who had received no treatment beforehand. Using MiXCR, TCRdb reanalyzed the PCR reads. This table has approximately 28,000 clones, roughly 19% appearing once. Sequencing was carried out using blood. This receptor was taken from a female donor with papillary thyroid cancer or a benign thyroid nodule (not recorded which). Some clones in this sample may be carry-over from other donors' samples.

CDR3 in amino acids: CASRTGDQPQHF. The CDR3 DNA reads TGTGCCAGCAGGACAGGCGATCAGCCCCAGCATTTT. V usage is TRBV12-3 or TRBV12-4 and J usage is TRBJ1-5; maybe TRBD1 (6 bases). Trimming took 6 bases from V and 5 from J, leaving 8 bases between them. The CDR3 sequence is 12 residues long.